A single sample gave rise to the 10 T cell receptor beta chains below, sequenced in a study of beta chain features in type 1 diabetes. All of the isolated RNA was reverse transcribed, so expressed TCRB transcripts were sequenced. Sequenced by immunoSEQ multiplex PCR; TCRdb stores in-frame clones only, minus some. The sample has 140,000 or so clones; about 8.7% are singletons. Input material: central memory CD4+ T cells from blood. All receptors derive from a man aged 18 to 29 in good health.

The sample holds a few counts of this clone. The rearrangement links TRBV19 to TRBJ2-4; 10 nucleotides agree with TRBD2. Germline V gene sequence: CDR1 LNHDA, CDR2 SQIVND (reference sequence). The CDR3 has 16 residues. Losses at the gene ends were 6 bases for V and 2 bases for J; bases not matched to a gene: 7. CDR3 nucleotide sequence: TGTGCCAGTAGAGAAGCGGGAGGGATAACCAAAAACATTCAGTACTTC. Protein sequence: CASREAGGITKNIQYF.

This clone came up a few times. The genes are TRBV19 and TRBJ2-5; D uncertain. CDR1 LNHDA and CDR2 SQIVND come from the germline V gene (reference sequence). With 3 bases removed from V and 7 bases from J, the gap between germline ends came to 9 bases. The CDR3 consists of 12 residues. The CDR3 is CASSIGSRTQYF. CDR3 sequence (DNA): TGTGCCAGTAGTATTGGTAGCCGGACCCAGTACTTC. Combining the CDR3 with reference TRBV19 and TRBJ2-5 gives the whole variable domain DGGITQSPKYLFRKEGQNVTLSCEQNLNHDAMYWYRQDPGQGLRLIYYSQIVNDFQKGDIAEGYSVSREKKESFPLTVTSAQKNPTAFYLCASSIGSRTQYFGPGTRLLVL.

This clone was detected a few times. The chain combines TRBV6-5 with TRBJ2-5; TRBD1 agrees at 7 bases. Looked up from germline, CDR1 is MNHEY and CDR2 is SVGAGI. CDR3 length: 14 amino acids. J lost 6 bases, V lost 5 bases, and 9 bases had no gene match. The CDR3 is CASSHRTGTKTQYF. In DNA form, the CDR3 reads TGTGCCAGCAGTCACAGGACAGGCACGAAGACCCAGTACTTC.

This clone has just a few counts. V gene TRBV2 combines with J gene TRBJ1-2, with D hard to call. The V gene's germline CDR1 is SNHLY and CDR2 FYNNEI. Trimming cost V 7 bases and J 2 bases, with 11 bases left between them. The CDR3 length is 13 residues. The CDR3 nucleotides read TGTGCCAGCAACACACGGGAGAACTATGGCTACACCTTC. The encoded protein is CASNTRENYGYTF.

This rearrangement joins TRBV4-2 to TRBJ2-3; 10 bases fit TRBD1. V was clipped by 1 base and J by 1 base; unmatched bases: 2. The CDR3 runs to 16 residues. CDR1 and CDR2 (germline): LGHNA, YNFKEQ. CDR3 loop: CASSQGTGGRTDTQYF. CDR3 bases: TGTGCCAGCAGCCAAGGGACAGGGGGGCGCACAGATACGCAGTATTTT.

The rearrangement links TRBV7-7 to TRBJ2-2; the D gene is possibly TRBD1 (6 bases). CDR1 is SSHAT and CDR2 is FNYEAQ in the germline V gene (reference sequence). The CDR3 totals 15 residues. V shed 5 bases and J shed 2 bases, with 12 bases lying between them. For the CDR3, the DNA is TGTGCCAGCAGCCCAGGGGTAGCCAACACCGGGGAGCTGTTTTTT. Translating it yields CASSPGVANTGELFF.

This clone has just a few counts. The rearrangement joins TRBV9 to TRBJ1-3, with D hard to call. V was clipped by 1 base and J by 4 bases, with 9 bases between them. The CDR3 is made up of 14 amino acids. CDR1 and CDR2 from the germline V gene are SGDLS and YYNGEE. The CDR3 here is CASSVTREGNTIYF. CDR3 DNA sequence: TGTGCCAGCAGCGTAACCCGGGAAGGAAACACCATATATTTT.

The chain joins TRBV5-4 to TRBJ2-5; TRBD2 matches 13 bases. The CDR3 contains 18 residues. V lost 4 bases to trimming and J lost 0 bases; unmatched junction nucleotides: 9. The germline V gene has CDR1 SGHNT and CDR2 YYREEE (reference sequence). The CDR3 DNA reads TGTGCCAGCAGCCAAGGACTAGCGGGGGACCCGTACCAAGAGACCCAGTACTTC. Its protein is CASSQGLAGDPYQETQYF. The variable domain in full, with the rest retrieved from reference TRBV5-4 and TRBJ2-5, is ETGVTQSPTHLIKTRGQQVTLRCSSQSGHNTVSWYQQALGQGPQFIFQYYREEENGRGNFPPRFSGLQFPNYSSELNVNALELDDSALYLCASSQGLAGDPYQETQYFGPGTRLLVL.

The chain uses TRBV7-2 and TRBJ2-1; 10 bases match TRBD2. The CDR3 is 16 residues long. The V gene's germline CDR1 is SGHTA and CDR2 FQGNSA. The trim removed 2 bases at V and 0 bases at J, leaving 1 base unmatched. The DNA of the CDR3 is TGTGCCAGCAGCTTAAGCGGGGGGGGCTCCTACAATGAGCAGTTCTTC. As protein: CASSLSGGGSYNEQFF. Based on the CDR3 plus reference TRBV7-2 and TRBJ2-1, the full variable domain is GAGVSQSPSNKVTEKGKDVELRCDPISGHTALYWYRQSLGQGLEFLIYFQGNSAPDKSGLPSDRFSAERTGGSVSTLTIQRTQQEDSAVYLCASSLSGGGSYNEQFFGPGTRLTVL.

V and J are TRBV7-6 and TRBJ2-1; 8 bases match TRBD2. The CDR3 extends over 18 amino acids. J gave up 1 base and V 1 base, and 9 bases lay outside the gene matches. Per the germline V gene, CDR1 is SGHVS and CDR2 is FNYEAQ. In nucleotides, the CDR3 is TGTGCCAGCAGCTTAGTCCCACCAAGCGGGAGATCCTACAATGAGCAGTTCTTC. Translated, it gives CASSLVPPSGRSYNEQFF.